A selection of T cell receptor beta chains follows, all from one sample in a study of patients and donors after allogeneic stem cell transplantation. TCRdb recomputed calls from the RT-PCR reads with MiXCR, one row per CDR3 protein. The sample lists about 230,000 distinct CDR3 sequences, 13% to 15% occurring once. Sequencing was done on a sample of blood, either unsorted or a sorted T cell fraction (not recorded which). These receptors were obtained from a human donor who was either an allogeneic HSCT recipient or a stem cell or donor lymphocyte infusion donor (not recorded which). It is not recorded whose cells these are; they may come from a transplant donor. Each CDR3 is given with its conserved first and last residue. D genes are given only for firm matches. For some rows the clone size is stated as once, few or many, or as a class when expanded; others skip it.

CDR3 length,D gene,J gene,V gene,clone size,CDR3 protein,CDR3 DNA
13,TRBD1,TRBJ2-2,TRBV4-1,few,CASKQGETGELFF,TGCGCCAGCAAACAGGGGGAGACCGGGGAGCTGTTTTTT
14,-,TRBJ2-5,TRBV20-1,-,CSASGAGDGETQYF,TGCAGTGCTAGTGGGGCAGGGGACGGAGAGACCCAGTACTTC
14,-,TRBJ1-1,TRBV9,-,CASSVGTPSAEAFF,TGTGCCAGCAGCGTAGGAACCCCTTCGGCTGAAGCTTTCTTT
14,-,TRBJ1-2,TRBV5-6,many,CASNPPGGNYGYTF,TGTGCCAGCAACCCGCCTGGGGGTAACTATGGCTACACCTTC
15,TRBD1,TRBJ1-3,TRBV7-2,-,CASSLRGPSGNTIYF,TGTGCCAGCAGCTTGAGGGGGCCCTCTGGAAACACCATATATTTT
14,TRBD2,TRBJ2-5,TRBV20-1,-,CSATGTPGGETQYF,TGCAGTGCAACCGGGACACCGGGAGGGGAGACCCAGTACTTC
14,TRBD1,TRBJ2-3,TRBV6-5,-,CASSYGTVSDTQYF,TGTGCCAGCAGTTATGGGACAGTGTCAGATACGCAGTATTTT
15,-,TRBJ2-7,TRBV21-1,many,CASSKARRTNYEQYF,TGTGCCAGCAGCAAAGCGCGGCGGACTAACTACGAGCAGTACTTC
16,TRBD1,TRBJ2-7,TRBV20-1,-,CSARGGTGTGKYEQYF,TGCAGTGCTAGAGGCGGAACCGGGACAGGGAAATACGAGCAGTACTTC
16,-,TRBJ2-2,TRBV7-3,many,CASSPQGQPVAGELFF,TGTGCCAGCAGCCCCCAAGGGCAACCGGTCGCCGGGGAGCTGTTTTTT
19,TRBD2,TRBJ2-1,TRBV7-3,-,CASSLSGLAPTGGIHEQFF,TGTGCCAGCAGCTTAAGTGGACTAGCACCGACCGGCGGGATACATGAGCAGTTCTTC
15,TRBD1,TRBJ2-7,TRBV7-2,-,CASSSSGTGNYEQYF,TGTGCCAGCAGCTCCTCCGGGACAGGGAACTACGAGCAGTACTTC
13,-,TRBJ1-3,TRBV7-2,-,CASSLVDGNTIYF,TGTGCCAGCAGCTTAGTGGACGGAAACACCATATATTTT
18,TRBD2,TRBJ2-3,TRBV18,-,CASSLTPLTSGSSDTQYF,TGTGCCAGCTCTCTCACCCCCTTGACTAGCGGGAGTTCGGATACGCAGTATTTT
14,-,TRBJ2-7,TRBV6-2/TRBV6-3,few,CASSRDGNLREQYF,TGTGCCAGCAGCAGGGACGGCAACCTACGAGAGCAGTACTTC
17,TRBD2,TRBJ2-5,TRBV4-2,many,CASSQVSAAGGGETQYF,TGTGCCAGCAGCCAAGTTTCTGCAGCGGGGGGGGGAGAGACCCAGTACTTC
15,-,TRBJ2-2,TRBV19,-,CASTPRPHIAGELFF,TGTGCCAGTACTCCTCGGCCCCATATTGCCGGGGAGCTGTTTTTT
14,TRBD2,TRBJ2-1,TRBV19,many,CASRLAGLYNEQFF,TGTGCCAGCAGACTAGCGGGCCTCTACAATGAGCAGTTCTTC
15,-,TRBJ2-5,TRBV9,-,CASSFTEGNQETQYF,TGTGCCAGCAGCTTCACGGAGGGTAACCAAGAGACCCAGTACTTC
14,TRBD2,TRBJ2-7,TRBV28,-,CASNLSGGTYEQYF,TGTGCCAGCAATTTGAGCGGGGGGACCTACGAGCAGTACTTC
11,-,TRBJ1-1,TRBV6-2/TRBV6-3,few,CASTSRIEAFF,TGTGCCAGCACCTCCCGGATTGAAGCTTTCTTT
16,-,TRBJ2-5,TRBV21-1,many,CASSKPPRAGVETQYF,TGTGCCAGCAGCAAACCCCCCAGGGCGGGAGTAGAGACCCAGTACTTC
13,TRBD1,TRBJ2-7,TRBV7-8,few,CASALGQDYEQYF,TGTGCCAGCGCTCTTGGACAGGACTACGAGCAGTACTTC
14,TRBD1,TRBJ2-7,TRBV5-5,-,CASSRDRGIYEQYF,TGTGCCAGCAGCCGGGACAGGGGGATTTACGAGCAGTACTTC
14,TRBD2,TRBJ2-3,TRBV20-1,few,CSARARGAVDTQYF,TGCAGTGCTAGAGCGCGGGGGGCCGTAGATACGCAGTATTTT
15,TRBD1,TRBJ2-1,TRBV20-1,many,CSASGTGGVENEQFF,TGCAGTGCTTCCGGGACAGGGGGGGTGGAAAATGAGCAGTTCTTC
13,-,TRBJ1-5,TRBV6-1,-,CASTTDGNQPQHF,TGTGCCAGCACCACTGACGGGAATCAGCCCCAGCATTTT
16,TRBD2,TRBJ2-5,TRBV6-1,-,CASRKATSGRGETQYF,TGTGCCAGCAGGAAAGCTACTAGCGGGAGGGGAGAGACCCAGTACTTC
13,TRBD1,TRBJ1-2,TRBV7-2,few,CASSPQGAYGYTF,TGTGCCAGCAGCCCACAGGGGGCGTACGGCTACACCTTC
13,TRBD1,TRBJ1-5,TRBV29-1,many,CSAGTAPNQPQHF,TGCAGCGCCGGGACAGCACCCAATCAGCCCCAGCATTTT
16,TRBD1,TRBJ2-3,TRBV24-1,-,CATSDPSEDREDTQYF,TGTGCCACCAGTGACCCCTCAGAAGACAGGGAAGATACGCAGTATTTT
17,-,TRBJ1-2,TRBV6-5,-,CASSYSLTRGANYGYTF,TGTGCCAGCAGTTACTCGTTGACTCGGGGGGCTAACTATGGCTACACCTTC
15,-,TRBJ2-1,TRBV2,-,CASSELVTGYNEQFF,TGTGCCAGCAGTGAATTGGTTACAGGCTACAATGAGCAGTTCTTC
12,-,TRBJ2-7,TRBV18,-,CASSPFGARQYF,TGTGCCAGCTCACCCTTCGGAGCTAGGCAGTACTTC
13,-,TRBJ2-5,TRBV7-6,many,CASSPLSRETQYF,TGTGCCAGCAGCCCCCTCAGCAGAGAGACCCAGTACTTC
13,-,TRBJ1-2,TRBV2,many,CATKYEERYGYTF,TGTGCCACCAAATACGAGGAGCGCTATGGCTACACCTTC
12,-,TRBJ2-3,TRBV20-1,few,CSTGFSTDTQYF,TGCAGTACAGGGTTCAGCACAGATACGCAGTATTTT
18,TRBD2,TRBJ2-5,TRBV11-2,-,CASTPQVGTSGYVETQYF,TGTGCCAGCACCCCCCAAGTTGGGACTAGCGGGTACGTGGAGACCCAGTACTTC
19,TRBD2,TRBJ2-4,TRBV7-8,-,CASSLSTRGGMGAKNIQYF,TGTGCCAGCAGCTTATCCACCCGGGGAGGGATGGGAGCCAAAAACATTCAGTACTTC
16,TRBD1,TRBJ2-5,TRBV5-1,-,CASSSALRQGEETQCF,TGCGCCAGCAGCTCAGCCCTCAGACAGGGCGAAGAGACCCAGTGCTTC
13,-,TRBJ1-2,TRBV6-1,-,CASAIQRDYGYTF,TGTGCCAGCGCCATTCAAAGGGACTATGGCTACACCTTC